This T cell receptor (beta chain) was identified during a study of blood T cell repertoires in COVID-19 (dated by TCRdb to 2018 to 2021). A note on the overall study: The collaborator samples originated in the United States, Italy and Spain and spanned the acute and convalescent phases of COVID-19. Nearly every sample came with metadata listing a de-identified subject ID, COVID-19 status, age in years and sex. The prospective study material was composed of cDNA or gDNA derived from T cells, B-cell-depleted T cells, or PBMCs. Where available, HLA class I and class II types were obtained from metadata supplied by the sample provider rather than from assay-based typing. Samples came from the ongoing ImmuneRACE study (first 160 participants) plus 1,254 subjects from 6 global collaborators. Deeply sampled blood TCRbeta repertoires from subjects exposed to, actively infected with, or recovered from COVID-19 were included in the dataset. The repertoires were released in a freely available public database meant as a resource for research on the immune response to SARS-CoV-2. Points the paper makes about the study in general: The quantity of clinical and demographic metadata differed by source and by participant and was supplied without curation.

One collaborating source in Seattle enrolled patients while the patients were actively infected and followed the patients over time throughout the course of disease. Collaborating institutions collected whole blood in K2EDTA tubes following their own protocols. For TCRbeta analysis, collaborators shipped samples as frozen whole blood, isolated PBMCs, or DNA extracted from either of those sample types. This clone has more than one count but fewer than ten. Its antigen remains undetermined. Base qualities were left out, and no much larger clone turns up one base away. The immunoSEQ Assay, a bias-controlled multiplex PCR, was used to amplify TCRbeta CDR3 regions from genomic DNA. The original pipeline was this. The number of nucleated cells in each sample was estimated from the amplification of reference gene primers within the assay. To quantify the absolute abundance of each unique TCRbeta CDR3 rearrangement, sequence reads were collapsed and filtered. For each sample, productive Simpson clonality was calculated as the square root of Simpson's diversity index over productive rearrangements. TCRdb took over this immuneACCESS table, retaining in-frame rearrangements with V and J assigned. Such tables are incomplete; in checked studies, under half of the missing clones stem from an unresolved V gene, and the remainder is unexplained. V and J calls and clone size are given by that table; D and trimming were obtained from the DNA. The sample includes about 160,000 clones, with 82% observed a single time. In total, the top ten clones hold 6.5% to 9% of the sample.

Including cysteine and phenylalanine, the CDR3 has 15 amino acids. Of the read, only the CDR3 DNA is kept; its 45 bases are in frame from base 1. Taken from the germline V gene (reference sequence), the CDR1 and CDR2 loops are LNHDA and SQIVND. The V and J ends are trimmed by 3 bases and 7 bases, leaving 16 bases between them. The receptor was derived from a woman in her forties with COVID-19, enrolled during active disease. Sample: peripheral blood. The sequence joins TRBV19 to TRBJ2-1; tentative D gene TRBD1, with 6 bases matching. The DNA sequence is as follows: TGTGCCAGTAGTATGATGGGGGCCGGACGTAATGAGCAGTTCTTC. Its protein reads: CASSMMGAGRNEQFF.